This is a list of T cell receptor beta chains from one sample in a study of read filtering for tumor transcriptome and immune sequencing. From the reads, TCRdb called clonotypes with MiXCR, one entry per CDR3 protein. The profile covers roughly 90,000 distinct CDR3 sequences, with roughly an eighth appearing a single time and just under 15% taken by the ten largest. Sequenced material: a population of CD138-negative cells sorted from bone marrow. Receptor source: a donor at least 40 years old with multiple myeloma. Each CDR3 is given with its conserved first and last residue. A D gene is named only where the DNA matches it firmly. The size field is filled for only some rows; it gives once, few, many or a size class.

size: many
J: TRBJ2-2
D: NA
V: TRBV3-1
DNA: TGTGCCAGCAGCCAAGGGACTGCCGCGAACACCGGGGAGCTGTTTTTT
CDR3: CASSQGTAANTGELFF

size: many
J: TRBJ1-5
D: NA
V: TRBV30
DNA: TGTGCCTGGAGTGCCGGGGAGTACCAGCCCCAGCATTTT
CDR3: CAWSAGEYQPQHF

size: many
J: TRBJ2-1
D: NA
V: TRBV20-1
DNA: TGCAGTGCTACTCCCCCCGCCGGGAGCTCCTACAATGAGCAGTTCTTC
CDR3: CSATPPAGSSYNEQFF

size: many
J: TRBJ2-2
D: TRBD1
V: TRBV7-8
DNA: TGTGCCAGCCGCCGACAGGGAGACACCGGGGAGCTGTTTTTT
CDR3: CASRRQGDTGELFF

size: many
J: TRBJ2-7
D: TRBD1
V: TRBV5-1
DNA: TGCGCCAGCAGCTTGGCCCCCCCATCCGGGACAGGCATCGGCGAGCAGTACTTC
CDR3: CASSLAPPSGTGIGEQYF

size: many
J: TRBJ2-1
D: TRBD2
V: TRBV9
DNA: TGTGCCAGCAGTCCTCCCGGGACTACCCACAATGAGCAGTTCTTC
CDR3: CASSPPGTTHNEQFF

size: many
J: TRBJ2-7
D: NA
V: TRBV28
DNA: TGTGCCAGCAGTTCCTTAGCGGAGAGCTCCTACGAGCAGTACTTC
CDR3: CASSSLAESSYEQYF

size: many
J: TRBJ2-7
D: TRBD1
V: TRBV18
DNA: TGTGCCAGCTCACCTGGGACAGCCTACGAGCAGTACTTC
CDR3: CASSPGTAYEQYF

size: many
J: TRBJ2-1
D: NA
V: TRBV7-9
DNA: TGTGCCAGCAGCCCAAGTAGCTGGGATGAGCAGTTCTTC
CDR3: CASSPSSWDEQFF

size: NA
J: TRBJ2-6
D: NA
V: TRBV2
DNA: TGTGCCAGCAGACCGGAGACTGGGGCCAACGCCCTGACTTTC
CDR3: CASRPETGANALTF

size: many
J: TRBJ2-1
D: NA
V: TRBV4-1
DNA: TGCGCCAGCAGGGCCTGGGGGACAAACAATGAGCAGTTCTTC
CDR3: CASRAWGTNNEQFF

size: once
J: TRBJ2-1
D: NA
V: TRBV3-1
DNA: TGTGCCAGCATCCAAGCTCTCAGCTACAATGAGCAGTTCTTC
CDR3: CASIQALSYNEQFF

size: many
J: TRBJ2-1
D: TRBD1
V: TRBV29-1
DNA: TGCAGCGCTCGGACAGGGTACAACAATGAGCAGTTCTTC
CDR3: CSARTGYNNEQFF

size: many
J: TRBJ2-1
D: TRBD2
V: TRBV19
DNA: TGTGCCAGTAGTGACCCGCCTCGATCTAGCGGTAGCTCCTACAATGAGCAGTTCTTC
CDR3: CASSDPPRSSGSSYNEQFF

size: many
J: TRBJ2-7
D: TRBD2
V: TRBV29-1
DNA: TGCAGCGTGGGGGGGGAAGGCGAGCAGTACTTC
CDR3: CSVGGEGEQYF

size: many
J: TRBJ2-3
D: NA
V: TRBV7-9
DNA: TGTGCCAGCAGCTTAGCGTCGGTGACAAATACGCAGTATTTT
CDR3: CASSLASVTNTQYF

size: many
J: TRBJ1-1
D: NA
V: TRBV5-1
DNA: TGCGCCAGCAGTCGGGGAGGCGGGGAAGCTTTCTTT
CDR3: CASSRGGGEAFF

size: many
J: TRBJ2-1
D: NA
V: TRBV7-8
DNA: TGTGCCAGCAGCTTATCGAGGACTATTCTGAAATACAATGAGCAGTTCTTC
CDR3: CASSLSRTILKYNEQFF

size: many
J: TRBJ1-5
D: TRBD1
V: TRBV6-6
DNA: TGTGCCAGCGAGGACAGGGGGGGAAGCAATCAGCCCCAGCATTTT
CDR3: CASEDRGGSNQPQHF

size: many
J: TRBJ2-2
D: NA
V: TRBV4-2
DNA: TGTGCCAGCAGCCGAGCGGATAGCGGAGCAACGAACACCGGGGAGCTGTTTTTT
CDR3: CASSRADSGATNTGELFF

size: many
J: TRBJ2-7
D: NA
V: TRBV11-2
DNA: TGTGCCAGCAGCGCAACCGGGAGCCACAGCTCCTACGAGCAGTACTTC
CDR3: CASSATGSHSSYEQYF

size: many
J: TRBJ1-4
D: NA
V: TRBV7-9
DNA: TGTGCCAGCAGCTTAGTGTGGGACGGAAAGGAAAAACTGTTTTTT
CDR3: CASSLVWDGKEKLFF

size: few
J: TRBJ2-7
D: TRBD1
V: TRBV5-1
DNA: TGCGCCAGCGGAATCGGGACAGGGTTTAGCGAGCAGTACTTC
CDR3: CASGIGTGFSEQYF

size: NA
J: TRBJ2-1
D: NA
V: TRBV24-1
DNA: TGTGCCACCAGTGATATGACCGCCGCCTCCTACAATGAGCAGTTCTTC
CDR3: CATSDMTAASYNEQFF

size: NA
J: TRBJ2-1
D: NA
V: TRBV15
DNA: TGTGCCACCAGCAGAGCGGACTCGCCGGACAATGAGCAGTTCTTC
CDR3: CATSRADSPDNEQFF

size: many
J: TRBJ2-1
D: TRBD2
V: TRBV20-1
DNA: TGCAGTGCTAGAGATAGCGGGAGAGGCTACAATGAGCAGTTCTTC
CDR3: CSARDSGRGYNEQFF

size: few
J: TRBJ2-5
D: TRBD2
V: TRBV7-2
DNA: TGTGCCAGCAGCTTGGGACTAGCGGGACCCGCCGGGGAAGAGACCCAGTACTTC
CDR3: CASSLGLAGPAGEETQYF

size: many
J: TRBJ2-6
D: NA
V: TRBV2
DNA: TGTGCCAGCTCCCCACAGGGCGCTAGGGCCAACGTCCTGACTTTC
CDR3: CASSPQGARANVLTF

size: many
J: TRBJ2-7
D: NA
V: TRBV29-1
DNA: TGCAGCGCTGACCGGGGAGCCGCCGAGCAGTACTTC
CDR3: CSADRGAAEQYF

size: many
J: TRBJ2-3
D: TRBD2
V: TRBV5-1
DNA: TGCGCCAGCAACCCAGCGGGAGAAACAGATACGCAGTATTTT
CDR3: CASNPAGETDTQYF

size: many
J: TRBJ2-7
D: NA
V: TRBV5-1
DNA: TGCGCCAGCAGCTTGGTGGTGAGGGGCCCCAGGCAGTACTTC
CDR3: CASSLVVRGPRQYF

size: many
J: TRBJ2-2
D: NA
V: TRBV10-3
DNA: TGTGCCATCAGTGAAAACACCCTCTCGATCGGGGAGCTGTTTTTT
CDR3: CAISENTLSIGELFF

size: once
J: TRBJ1-5
D: NA
V: TRBV6-1
DNA: TGTGCCAGCAGAGAATTCAAAGGGACCCAGCATTTT
CDR3: CASREFKGTQHF

size: many
J: TRBJ2-1
D: TRBD2
V: TRBV5-1
DNA: TGCGCCAGCAGCCTTGGACTAGCGGAGATCAATGAGCAGTTCTTC
CDR3: CASSLGLAEINEQFF

size: many
J: TRBJ1-4
D: NA
V: TRBV10-3
DNA: TGTGCCACAAGGGGGGACGGTGCAACTAATGAAAAACTGTTTTTT
CDR3: CATRGDGATNEKLFF